The 25 T cell receptor beta chains presented below share a single source sample, sequenced in a study of T-cell reconstitution after alpha-beta-depleted transplantation in children. Using unique molecular identifiers, the investigators prepared the TCRbeta library. TCRdb ran MiXCR on the PCR reads and lists one entry per CDR3 protein. The data show roughly 350,000 distinct CDR3 sequences, around 16% seen once. This material consisted of PBMCs, mostly from graft donor cells, taken 360 days after TCRalphabeta/CD19-depleted stem cell transplant. The receptors stem from a male patient between 2 and 15 years old who had a stem cell transplant for acute lymphoblastic leukemia, so the T cells may come from the graft donor.

The chain joins TRBV5-5 to TRBJ2-3; no firm D call. Germline CDR1 is SGHKS and CDR2 is YYEKEE (reference sequence). This CDR3 has 13 residues. Trimming took off 5 bases at V and 0 bases at J, with 7 bases between the two ends. In DNA form, the CDR3 reads TGTGCCAGCAGGCCGGTTAGCACAGATACGCAGTATTTT. It encodes CASRPVSTDTQYF.

This clonotype was seen at least ten times. This sequence joins TRBV7-8 and TRBJ2-3; 8 nucleotides align to TRBD1. The V gene's germline CDR1 is SGHVS and CDR2 FQNEAQ. The CDR3 length is 15 residues. Germline trimming cut 5 bases from V and 4 bases from J; bases unmatched to any gene: 8. In nucleotides, the CDR3 is TGTGCCAGCAGCCACCGGGACAGGTTGGCAGATACGCAGTATTTT. Translated: CASSHRDRLADTQYF. Looking up the rest from reference TRBV7-8 and TRBJ2-3 gives the full variable domain: GAGVSQSPRYKVAKRGQDVALRCDPISGHVSLFWYQQALGQGPEFLTYFQNEAQLDKSGLPSDRFFAERPEGSVSTLKIQRTQQEDSAVYLCASSHRDRLADTQYFGPGTRLTVL.

This sequence joins TRBV5-1 and TRBJ1-2, with a tentative D call TRBD1 (5 bases). Germline V gene sequence: CDR1 SGHRS, CDR2 YFSETQ. Trimming took 0 bases from V and 4 from J, leaving 16 bases between them. The CDR3 extends over 16 amino acids. CDR3 in DNA: TGCGCCAGCAGCTTGGCTCCGATTTCCACAGGCTATGGCTACACCTTC. Translation gives CASSLAPISTGYGYTF. Full variable domain (remainder filled in from reference TRBV5-1 and TRBJ1-2): KAGVTQTPRYLIKTRGQQVTLSCSPISGHRSVSWYQQTPGQGLQFLFEYFSETQRNKGNFPGRFSGRQFSNSRSEMNVSTLELGDSALYLCASSLAPISTGYGYTFGSGTRLTVV.

V is TRBV28 and J is TRBJ1-5; D might be TRBD1 (5 bases). V lost 2 bases and J 0 bases, leaving 8 bases between the germline ends. Germline V lookup: CDR1 MDHEN, CDR2 SYDVKM. The CDR3 length is 15 residues. For the CDR3, the DNA is TGTGCCAGCAGTTTAAAGGGGTATAGCAATCAGCCCCAGCATTTT. Its translation is CASSLKGYSNQPQHF. Together with reference TRBV28 and TRBJ1-5, the CDR3 gives the full variable domain: DVKVTQSSRYLVKRTGEKVFLECVQDMDHENMFWYRQDPGLGLRLIYFSYDVKMKEKGDIPEGYSVSREKKERFSLILESASTNQTSMYLCASSLKGYSNQPQHFGDGTRLSIL.

V is TRBV19 and J is TRBJ2-7; 7 nucleotides align to TRBD2. The CDR3 is made up of 14 amino acids. The V gene end was trimmed by 1 base and the J gene end by 2 bases; junction bases not matched to a gene: 2. The V gene's germline CDR1 is LNHDA and CDR2 SQIVND (reference sequence). Here the CDR3 reads CASSIVRGAYEQYF. For the CDR3, the DNA is TGTGCCAGTAGTATAGTTCGGGGGGCCTACGAGCAGTACTTC.

The sample holds many counts of this clonotype. The rearrangement links TRBV24-1 to TRBJ2-7; D may be TRBD1 (6 bases). Trimming took 6 bases from V and 2 from J, leaving 10 bases between them. Germline CDR1 and CDR2: KGHDR and SFDVKD. The CDR3 consists of 13 residues. For the CDR3, the DNA is TGTGCCACCAGTACGGACAGAGCCTACGAGCAGTACTTC. Amino acid sequence: CATSTDRAYEQYF.

This clonotype has only a few counts. This chain connects TRBV15 to TRBJ2-3; D might be TRBD2 (7 bases). The CDR3 length is 19 residues. V lost 0 bases and J 0 bases, leaving 19 bases between the germline ends. CDR1 is LNHNV and CDR2 is YYDKDF in the germline V gene (reference sequence). Here the CDR3 DNA reads TGTGCCACCAGCAGAGATAAATCGGGGGGCGCCCTAAGCACAGATACGCAGTATTTT. This translates into CATSRDKSGGALSTDTQYF.

This clonotype was counted between two and nine times. The rearrangement joins TRBV25-1 to TRBJ1-1, with 8 bases lining up with TRBD1. V shed 5 bases, J shed 0 bases, and the junction held 2 bases outside the gene matches. From germline, CDR1 is MGHDK and CDR2 SYGVNS. CDR3 length equals 14 residues. The CDR3 bases are TGTGCCAGCAGTTGGACAGGGATGAACACTGAAGCTTTCTTT. Encoded protein: CASSWTGMNTEAFF.

This clonotype occurred many times. The chain has TRBV4-2 and TRBJ1-4; 8 nucleotides line up with TRBD1. V dropped 7 bases and J dropped 7; count of bases not matched to a gene: 14. The CDR3 is 16 residues long. Per the germline V gene, CDR1 is LGHNA and CDR2 is YNFKEQ. Written as DNA, the CDR3 is TGTGCCAGCACCGGGTCGGGACAACAGGGGGGTGAAAAACTGTTTTTT. Translation gives CASTGSGQQGGEKLFF.

This clonotype has just a few counts. The chain joins TRBV12-3 or TRBV12-4 to TRBJ2-5, with 11 bases that match TRBD2. The V and J ends lost 5 bases and 3 bases, in that order; junction bases with no gene match: 5. CDR3 size: 15 residues. The CDR3 sequence: CASSTIAGGEETQYF. The CDR3 DNA reads as TGTGCCAGCAGTACAATAGCGGGGGGGGAAGAGACCCAGTACTTC.

To note about this clonotype: One junction end disagrees with the germline gene, perhaps due to a read error. The chain's CDR3 is CASSTTWGQGAGELFF. The DNA of the CDR3 is TGTGCTAGCAGCACCACCTGGGGACAGGGGGCCGGGGAGCTGTTTTTT. V and J are TRBV7-7 and TRBJ2-2, with 11 bases that match TRBD1. Germline CDR1 reads SSHAT; CDR2 reads FNYEAQ (reference sequence). This CDR3 comprises 16 residues.

The chain combines TRBV6-1 with TRBJ2-5; TRBD2 is a possible D gene (6 bases). Trimming pared 2 bases from V and 5 bases from J, leaving 12 bases between. Per germline, CDR1 MNHNS and CDR2 SASEGT. The CDR3 totals 14 residues. The CDR3 is CASSESPGRETQYF. In DNA form, the CDR3 reads TGTGCCAGCAGTGAATCGCCAGGGAGGGAGACCCAGTACTTC.

This clonotype was seen more than once but under ten times. This chain connects TRBV2 to TRBJ2-4; 10 bases fit TRBD2. V lost 8 bases, J lost 9 bases, and 7 bases stayed unmatched. This CDR3 comprises 13 residues. In germline, CDR1 is SNHLY, CDR2 FYNNEI. CDR3 sequence: CASASGRGGIQYF. CDR3 DNA sequence: TGTGCCAGCGCTAGCGGGAGAGGAGGCATTCAGTACTTC.

This chain joins TRBV25-1 and TRBJ2-3, with 7 bases matching TRBD1. The V and J ends lost 2 bases and 2 bases, in that order; junction bases with no gene match: 7. The CDR3 consists of 16 residues. Germline V gene data show CDR1 as MGHDK and CDR2 as SYGVNS. For the CDR3, the DNA is TGTGCCAGCAGTGAACCGGGACAGAAGATCACAGATACGCAGTATTTT. This gives the protein CASSEPGQKITDTQYF. The whole variable domain, filled in from reference TRBV25-1 and TRBJ2-3, reads EADIYQTPRYLVIGTGKKITLECSQTMGHDKMYWYQQDPGMELHLIHYSYGVNSTEKGDLSSESTVSRIRTEHFPLTLESARPSHTSQYLCASSEPGQKITDTQYFGPGTRLTVL.

The J gene is TRBJ2-7, the V gene TRBV20-1, with 10 bases lining up with TRBD2. Germline V gene data show CDR1 as DFQATT and CDR2 as SNEGSKA (reference sequence). CDR3 length equals 15 residues. Losses at the gene ends were 0 bases for V and 4 bases for J; bases not matched to a gene: 6. The CDR3 DNA follows: TGCAGTGCTAGAGATATTAGCGGGAGGACTTACGAGCAGTACTTC. Translating gives CSARDISGRTYEQYF.

This clonotype was seen at least ten times. V gene TRBV29-1 combines with J gene TRBJ2-5; D unclear. Germline V lookup: CDR1 SQVTM, CDR2 ANQGSEA. V was shortened by 4 bases and J by 1 base, with 7 bases between the two germline ends. The CDR3 sequence is 12 residues long. The CDR3: CSVGASQETQYF. The CDR3 bases are TGCAGCGTTGGGGCAAGCCAAGAGACCCAGTACTTC. The entire variable domain, with the rest obtained from reference TRBV29-1 and TRBJ2-5, is as follows: SAVISQKPSRDICQRGTSLTIQCQVDSQVTMMFWYRQQPGQSLTLIATANQGSEATYESGFVIDKFPISRPNLTFSTLTVSNMSPEDSSIYLCSVGASQETQYFGPGTRLLVL.

This clonotype has just a few counts. The gene calls are TRBV3-1 and TRBJ2-5; D is ambiguous. CDR1 and CDR2 from the germline V gene are LGHDT and YNNKEL (reference sequence). The CDR3 is 17 amino acids. V was cut by 4 bases and J by 5 bases, with 23 bases left in between. CDR3 coding DNA: TGTGCCAGCAGCCCCAAGTCTCAGTTGCTAGAAACGGAGACCCAGTACTTC. As protein: CASSPKSQLLETETQYF.

V and J are TRBV19 and TRBJ2-7; 8 nucleotides line up with TRBD1. Trimming at V came to 3 bases and at J to 4 bases, leaving 8 bases not matched to a gene. This CDR3 is built from 15 residues. CDR1 is LNHDA and CDR2 is SQIVND in the germline V gene (reference sequence). As DNA, the CDR3 is TGTGCCAGTAGTATCGCCAGGGGGCTATGGTACGAGCAGTACTTC. This gives the protein CASSIARGLWYEQYF.

The chain recombines TRBV12-3 or TRBV12-4 with TRBJ2-2; D remains ambiguous. The CDR3 contains 15 residues. Trimming took off 7 bases at V and 4 bases at J, with 16 bases between the two ends. CDR3 DNA: TGTGCCAGCACCCCGACTCTGCCCGCCACCGGGGAGCTGTTTTTT. This gives the protein CASTPTLPATGELFF.

In this sample, this clonotype turned up a few times. The CDR3 DNA reads TGTGCCAGCAGGTCAGGGACTGCGGGAAATGAGCAGTTCTTC. It codes for CASRSGTAGNEQFF. The chain recombines TRBV12-3 or TRBV12-4 with TRBJ2-1; D perhaps matches TRBD2 (6 bases). Trimming took 6 bases from V and 7 from J, leaving 16 bases between them. The CDR3 loop spans 14 amino acids.

This clonotype was seen repeatedly, ten times or more. V gene TRBV4-1 combines with J gene TRBJ2-7, with D maybe TRBD1 (5 bases). CDR3 size: 14 residues. The V end was cut by 5 bases, the J end by 2 bases, with 13 bases between. CDR1 and CDR2 from the germline V gene are MGHRA and YSYEKL. The CDR3, as DNA: TGCGCCAGCAGCTTAAACAGGAGAACCTACGAGCAGTACTTC. Translation: CASSLNRRTYEQYF.

This clonotype was seen many times. The chain joins TRBV20-1 to TRBJ2-1; no firm D call. This CDR3 is 14 amino acids long. V was pared by 3 bases and J by 6 bases, with 15 bases between. Germline V gene lookup returns CDR1 DFQATT and CDR2 SNEGSKA (reference sequence). Here the CDR3 DNA reads TGCAGTGCTAGTTCCCCCAAGGACGGCAATGAGCAGTTCTTC. Protein: CSASSPKDGNEQFF.

The chain links TRBV28 to TRBJ1-4, with D possibly TRBD1 on 5 matching bases. Trimming removed 4 bases from V and 5 bases from J, with 14 bases in between. The CDR3 contains 15 residues. Germline-derived CDR1 and CDR2 are MDHEN and SYDVKM. DNA for the CDR3: TGTGCCAGCAGTTCCTTCGGGACGGAGAATGAAAAACTGTTTTTT. Residues: CASSSFGTENEKLFF.

This clonotype was recorded at least ten times. This sequence joins TRBV7-9 and TRBJ2-1; 10 nucleotides agree with TRBD1. This CDR3 has 14 residues. V trimming: 1 base; J trimming: 9 bases; junction bases outside the gene matches: 3. The germline V gene encodes CDR1 SEHNR and CDR2 FQNEAQ (reference sequence). The CDR3 region is CASSLVGQGPEQFF. In nucleotides, the CDR3 is TGTGCCAGCAGCTTAGTGGGACAGGGGCCTGAGCAGTTCTTC.

The chain carries TRBV15 and TRBJ2-1; a possible D gene is TRBD2 (6 bases). V was pared by 0 bases and J by 14 bases, with 14 bases between. The CDR3 runs to 13 residues. Germline V gives CDR1 LNHNV, CDR2 YYDKDF (reference sequence). The CDR3 DNA reads TGTGCCACCAGCAGAGATGCTATCGGGGGTGAGTTCTTC. Its translation: CATSRDAIGGEFF.